Below, 3 T cell receptor beta chains from the same sample are listed, as sequenced in a study of blood T cell repertoires in COVID-19. Data came from immunoSEQ multiplex PCR; TCRdb stores just in-frame clones and leaves some out. The sample includes 69,000 or so clones, more than 80% of them seen just once. Sequences were obtained from peripheral blood. Every receptor here comes from a woman over 75 with active or convalescent COVID-19.

This rearrangement joins TRBV6-5 to TRBJ2-7, with TRBD2 matching 8 bases. This CDR3 region has 14 residues. Germline-derived CDR1 and CDR2 are MNHEY and SVGAGI. The J segment lost 6 bases and the V segment lost 0 bases, leaving 4 bases of the junction unmatched. CDR3 bases: TGTGCCAGCAGTTACTCTAGCGGGAAAGTCGAGCAGTACTTC. Translation: CASSYSSGKVEQYF.

The rearrangement joins TRBV3-1 (or the pseudogene TRBV3-2) to TRBJ2-7; D is perhaps TRBD2 (5 bases). V lost 4 bases and J 2 bases, leaving 15 bases between the germline ends. The CDR3 totals 15 residues. Looked up from germline, CDR1 is LGHDT and CDR2 is YNNKEL (reference sequence). Here the CDR3 DNA reads TGTGCCAGCAGCCCTAGCTGGCTAGCAACCTACGAGCAGTACTTC. This gives the protein CASSPSWLATYEQYF.

The rearrangement links TRBV6-4 to TRBJ1-3; TRBD1 agrees at 8 bases. CDR1 and CDR2 (germline): MRHNA, SNTAGT. CDR3 size: 17 residues. The V gene end was trimmed by 4 bases and the J gene end by 4 bases; junction bases not matched to a gene: 12. The DNA of the CDR3 is TGTGCCAGCAGTGCACTTACGCCACGGGACAGGGGAAACACCATATATTTT. It is translated as CASSALTPRDRGNTIYF.